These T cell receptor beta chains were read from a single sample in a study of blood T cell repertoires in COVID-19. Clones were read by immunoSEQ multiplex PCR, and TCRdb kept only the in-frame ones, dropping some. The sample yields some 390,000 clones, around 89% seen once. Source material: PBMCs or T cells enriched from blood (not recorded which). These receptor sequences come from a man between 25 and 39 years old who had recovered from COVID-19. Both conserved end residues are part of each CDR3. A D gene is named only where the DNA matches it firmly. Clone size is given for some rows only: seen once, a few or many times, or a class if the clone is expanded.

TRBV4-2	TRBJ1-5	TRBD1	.	TGTGCCAGCAGCCAAGTAGGACAGGGCTGGCAGCCCCAGCATTTT	CASSQVGQGWQPQHF
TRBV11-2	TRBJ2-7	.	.	TGTGCCAGCAGCTTAGATACTAGCAGGGTGTACGAGCAGTACTTC	CASSLDTSRVYEQYF
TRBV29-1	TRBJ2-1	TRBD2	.	TGCAGCGTCCCCGGACTAGTTATGTACAATGAGCAGTTCTTC	CSVPGLVMYNEQFF
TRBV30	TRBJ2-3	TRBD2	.	TGTGCCTGGAGTTTAACGAGGACTAGCGGGAAGAGCACAGATACGCAGTATTTT	CAWSLTRTSGKSTDTQYF
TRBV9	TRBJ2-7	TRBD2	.	TGTGCCAGCAGCGTAACACCGGGACTAGCGGGAGCCGAGCAGTACTTC	CASSVTPGLAGAEQYF
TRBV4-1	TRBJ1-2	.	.	TGCGCCAGCAGCCCGGGGGGGACCTATGGCTACACCTTC	CASSPGGTYGYTF
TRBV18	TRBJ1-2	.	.	TGTGCCAGCTCACCATCTCCAGGGGCTAACTATGGCTACACCTTC	CASSPSPGANYGYTF
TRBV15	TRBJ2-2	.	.	TGTGCCACCAGCAGAGCGGGGACCGGGGAGCTGTTTTTT	CATSRAGTGELFF
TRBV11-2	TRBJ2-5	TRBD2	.	TGTGCCAGCAGCTCGGGACTAGCGGGTTTTGAGACCCAGTACTTC	CASSSGLAGFETQYF
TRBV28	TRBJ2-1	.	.	TGTGCCAGCACCGGGGGAATAGGGTACAATGAGCAGTTCTTC	CASTGGIGYNEQFF
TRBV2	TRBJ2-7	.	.	TGTGCCAGCAGGCCCCGACTGGAGGTCTACGAGCAGTACTTC	CASRPRLEVYEQYF
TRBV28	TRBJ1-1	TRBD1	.	TGTGCCAGCAGTCCAAGGACAGGGTTTCACACTGAAGCTTTCTTT	CASSPRTGFHTEAFF
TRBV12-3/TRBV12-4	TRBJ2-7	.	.	TGTGCCAGCAGTGAGAACTACGAGCAGTACTTC	CASSENYEQYF
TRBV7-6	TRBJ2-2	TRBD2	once	TGTGCCAGCAGCTTAGCGCCGGGAGGGACCGGGGAGCTGTTTTTT	CASSLAPGGTGELFF
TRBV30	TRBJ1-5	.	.	TGTGCCTGGGGACCGGGACTTCCAAATCAGCCCCAGCATTTT	CAWGPGLPNQPQHF
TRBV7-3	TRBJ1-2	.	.	TGTGCCAGCAGCTTAACGGCGGGCTATGGCTACACCTTC	CASSLTAGYGYTF
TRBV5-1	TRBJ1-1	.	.	TGCGCCAGCAGCTCCCTGAACGATGGGGCTGCTGAAGCTTTCTTT	CASSSLNDGAAEAFF
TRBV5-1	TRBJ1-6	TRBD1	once	TGCGCCAGCAGCCCCGGACAGGGAGGATCACCCCTCCACTTT	CASSPGQGGSPLHF
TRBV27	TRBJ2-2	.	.	TGTGCCAGCAGTTTCAAGGGGGACACCGGGGAGCTGTTTTTT	CASSFKGDTGELFF
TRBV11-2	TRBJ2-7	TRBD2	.	TGTGCCAGCAGCTCCCAGCGGGAGAACGAGCAGTACTTC	CASSSQRENEQYF
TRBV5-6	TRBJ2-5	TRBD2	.	TGTGCCAGCACCGGACTAGCGGGAGAGATCGGGGAGACCCAGTACTTC	CASTGLAGEIGETQYF
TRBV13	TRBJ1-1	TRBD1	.	TGTGCCAGCAGCTTAGGGGGACAGGGATATACTGAAGCTTTCTTT	CASSLGGQGYTEAFF
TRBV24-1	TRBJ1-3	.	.	TGTGCCACCAGTGATTTTGGCCCCTCTGGAAACACCATATATTTT	CATSDFGPSGNTIYF
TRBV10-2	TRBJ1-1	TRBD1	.	TGCGCCAGCAAAATAGACAGGGACACTGAAGCTTTCTTT	CASKIDRDTEAFF
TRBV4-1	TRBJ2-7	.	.	TGCGCCAGCAGCCAAGACAACCTAGCTTTAGGCGAGCAGTACTTC	CASSQDNLALGEQYF
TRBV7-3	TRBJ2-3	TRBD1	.	TGTGCCAGCAGCTCAGCCGCAGGGGGCAGAGATACGCAGTATTTT	CASSSAAGGRDTQYF
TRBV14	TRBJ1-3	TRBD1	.	TGTGCCAGCAGCCAACGACAGGGGCCTTCCTCCGTCTCTGGAAACACCATATATTTT	CASSQRQGPSSVSGNTIYF
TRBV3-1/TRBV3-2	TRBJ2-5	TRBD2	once	TGTGCCAGCAGCCGCCGGACTAGCTATGGCCAAGAGACCCAGTACTTC	CASSRRTSYGQETQYF
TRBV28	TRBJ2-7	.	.	TGTGCCAGCAGTTCCCCCAGACCGAACAGGGCCGGGTGGGAGCAGTACTTC	CASSSPRPNRAGWEQYF
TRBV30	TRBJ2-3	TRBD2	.	TGTGCCTGGACCCTCACAGGGCAAGGGGGAACTAGCGGCATCACAGATACGCAGTATTTT	CAWTLTGQGGTSGITDTQYF
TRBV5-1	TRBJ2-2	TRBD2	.	TGCGCCAGCAGCCCGGGACTAGCGGGGCCTATGGAGCTGTTTTTT	CASSPGLAGPMELFF
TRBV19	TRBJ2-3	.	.	TGTGCCAGTAGTTCCCTACGAGGGGATACGCAGTATTTT	CASSSLRGDTQYF
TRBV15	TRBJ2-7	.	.	TGTGCCACCAGCAGAGATCAGGGCAATTTCGAGCAGTACTTC	CATSRDQGNFEQYF
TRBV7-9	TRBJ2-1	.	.	TGTGCCCTAGGGGCCGGTAACAATGAGCAGTTCTTC	CALGAGNNEQFF
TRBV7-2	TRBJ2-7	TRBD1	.	TGTGCCAGCAGCTTATACAGGGGTAATCCCTACGAGCAGTACTTC	CASSLYRGNPYEQYF
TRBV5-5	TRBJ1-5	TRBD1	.	TGTGCCAGCAGCTCCTTCCCGCAGGGGGCGAGCAATCAGCCCCAGCATTTT	CASSSFPQGASNQPQHF
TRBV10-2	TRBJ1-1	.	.	TGCGCCAGCAGTGACTACACTGAAGCTTTCTTT	CASSDYTEAFF
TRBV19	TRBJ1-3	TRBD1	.	TGTGCCAGTAGTACGACAGGGGGATACTCTGGAAACACCATATATTTT	CASSTTGGYSGNTIYF
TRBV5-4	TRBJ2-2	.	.	TGTGCCAGCAAACCGACAGACCGGGAGGGGGAGCTGTTTTTT	CASKPTDREGELFF
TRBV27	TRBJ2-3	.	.	TGTGCCAGCAGCCCTGACGAGACAGTCACAGATACGCAGTATTTT	CASSPDETVTDTQYF
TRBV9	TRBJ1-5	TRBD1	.	TGTGCCAGCAGCCGCGGGACAGGGAGCCAGCCCCAGCATTTT	CASSRGTGSQPQHF
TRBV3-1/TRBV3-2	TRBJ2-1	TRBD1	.	TGTGCCAGCAGCCAAAGGGACAGGGCCTACAATGAGCAGTTCTTC	CASSQRDRAYNEQFF
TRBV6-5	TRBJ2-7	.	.	TGTGCCAGCAGAAAAGACAGACAGTCAACCTACGAGCAGTACTTC	CASRKDRQSTYEQYF
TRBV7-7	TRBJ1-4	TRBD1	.	TGTGCCAGCAGCCCTCAGGGACAGGGAACGGATGAAAAACTGTTTTTT	CASSPQGQGTDEKLFF
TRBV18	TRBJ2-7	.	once	TGTGCCAGCTCACCGAGACAGGACGGGGAGCAGTACTTC	CASSPRQDGEQYF
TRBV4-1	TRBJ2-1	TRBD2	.	TGCGCCAGCAGCCAGTCCCCGACTAGCCCTCAGTTCTTC	CASSQSPTSPQFF
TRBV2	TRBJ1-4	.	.	TGTGCCAGCATAAGGGGGTTGCGTGAAAAACTGTTTTTT	CASIRGLREKLFF
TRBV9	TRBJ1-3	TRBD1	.	TGTGCCAGCAGTAGGACAGGGGTCGTTGGAAACACCATATATTTT	CASSRTGVVGNTIYF
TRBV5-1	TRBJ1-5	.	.	TGCGCCAGCAGCTTGGTAGGGGGAGGGCAGCCCCAGCATTTT	CASSLVGGGQPQHF
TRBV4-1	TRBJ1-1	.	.	TGCGCCAGCAGTCAAACAGGTCTCATGAACACTGAAGCTTTCTTT	CASSQTGLMNTEAFF
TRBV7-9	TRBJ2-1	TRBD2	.	TGTGCCAGCAGCTTACTAGCGGGAGCTGGTGGCAATGAGCAGTTCTTC	CASSLLAGAGGNEQFF
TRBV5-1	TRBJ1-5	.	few	TGCGCCAGCAGCTTGGCGGGGGATAGCAATCAGCCCCAGCATTTT	CASSLAGDSNQPQHF
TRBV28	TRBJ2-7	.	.	TGTGCCAGCAGGCCCGGGACCGCGGGGTGGGAGCAGTACTTC	CASRPGTAGWEQYF
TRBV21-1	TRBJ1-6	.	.	TGTGCCAGCAGCAAAGCCCGGGACAGGGTTGGTTCACCCCTCCACTTT	CASSKARDRVGSPLHF